These T cell receptor beta chains were read from a single sample in a study of control samples from healthy donors and cancer patients. Here immunoSEQ multiplex PCR was the method, and the copy in TCRdb shows in-frame clones only, minus some. Of 150,000 or so clones in the sample, approximately 93% are singletons; the top ten hold roughly 5.5%. The sample taken for sequencing was blood. These receptor sequences come from a man aged 18 to 29 in good health. The CDR3 runs from the conserved cysteine through the conserved F or W. D genes are given only for firm matches. Not every row has a clone size; where given, it reads once, few, many or a size class.

V,D,size,J,CDR3,DNA
TRBV28,TRBD1,NA,TRBJ1-1,CASSATGQELNTEAFF,TGTGCCAGCAGCGCCACAGGACAGGAACTAAACACTGAAGCTTTCTTT
TRBV18,NA,NA,TRBJ2-5,CASSPGREDSPSQETQYF,TGTGCCAGCTCACCGGGTCGAGAGGACAGCCCTTCCCAAGAGACCCAGTACTTC
TRBV29-1,NA,NA,TRBJ1-3,CSVGETSGNTIYF,TGCAGCGTTGGGGAAACCTCTGGAAACACCATATATTTT
TRBV6-5,NA,NA,TRBJ1-2,CASAAHGYTF,TGTGCCAGCGCTGCGCATGGCTACACCTTC
TRBV3-1/TRBV3-2,NA,NA,TRBJ2-1,CASSQDRPAGLYNEQFF,TGTGCCAGCAGCCAAGATCGCCCAGCGGGTTTGTACAATGAGCAGTTCTTC
TRBV25-1,NA,once,TRBJ2-7,CASSDWGGQNEQYF,TGTGCCAGCAGTGATTGGGGCGGACAGAACGAGCAGTACTTC
TRBV5-1,NA,NA,TRBJ1-5,CANSQDRFNQPQHF,TGCGCCAACTCCCAGGACAGATTCAATCAGCCCCAGCATTTT
TRBV3-1/TRBV3-2,NA,NA,TRBJ2-3,CASSQNVDLTDTQYF,TGTGCCAGCAGCCAAAACGTAGACCTCACAGATACGCAGTATTTT
TRBV12-3/TRBV12-4,NA,NA,TRBJ1-1,CASRRGGTEAFF,TGTGCCAGCAGGCGGGGTGGGACTGAAGCTTTCTTT
TRBV4-1,NA,NA,TRBJ2-7,CASSHLPDLEWQYF,TGCGCCAGCAGCCACTTACCAGACTTAGAATGGCAGTACTTC
TRBV5-6,NA,NA,TRBJ1-2,CASSLDGQLNYGYTF,TGTGCCAGCAGCTTGGACGGGCAGCTAAACTATGGCTACACCTTC
TRBV7-2,NA,NA,TRBJ1-1,CASSLVGGRNTEAFF,TGTGCCAGCAGCTTAGTCGGGGGAAGGAACACTGAAGCTTTCTTT
TRBV2,TRBD1,NA,TRBJ1-2,CARTSGQSYGYTF,TGTGCCAGAACATCGGGACAGTCGTATGGCTACACCTTC
TRBV19,NA,NA,TRBJ1-1,CASSPWLNTEAFF,TGTGCCAGTAGTCCCTGGCTGAACACTGAAGCTTTCTTT
TRBV4-3,NA,NA,TRBJ2-3,CASSQDRRTDTQYF,TGCGCCAGCAGCCAAGATAGGCGGACAGATACGCAGTATTTT
TRBV6-5,TRBD1,NA,TRBJ2-7,CASRGTGLYEQYF,TGTGCCAGCAGGGGGACAGGGCTCTACGAGCAGTACTTC
TRBV5-5,NA,NA,TRBJ2-5,CASNVVGEGQETQYF,TGTGCCAGTAATGTTGTAGGGGAAGGGCAAGAGACCCAGTACTTC
TRBV3-1/TRBV3-2,NA,NA,TRBJ1-3,CASSQETILSGNTIYF,TGTGCCAGCAGCCAAGAGACGATTCTCTCTGGAAACACCATATATTTT
TRBV2,NA,NA,TRBJ1-1,CASSATETEAFF,TGTGCCAGCAGTGCAACGGAGACTGAAGCTTTCTTT
TRBV6-1,TRBD2,NA,TRBJ2-7,CASSEARGSGGTQYF,TGTGCCAGCAGTGAAGCGCGGGGTAGCGGGGGGACTCAGTACTTC
TRBV19,NA,once,TRBJ2-2,CASSIRTDGTGELFF,TGTGCCAGTAGTATTAGGACAGACGGCACCGGGGAGCTGTTTTTT
TRBV5-4,NA,NA,TRBJ1-2,CASSLRTREGDGYTF,TGTGCCAGCAGCTTGAGGACCCGTGAAGGTGATGGCTACACCTTC
TRBV24-1,NA,NA,TRBJ1-2,CATSDGGNGYTF,TGTGCCACCAGTGATGGAGGGAACGGCTACACCTTC
TRBV24-1,TRBD1,NA,TRBJ2-5,CATSVTPGFAGGEETQYF,TGTGCCACCAGTGTCACACCGGGCTTTGCAGGGGGCGAGGAGACCCAGTACTTC
TRBV18,TRBD1,NA,TRBJ1-4,CASSPPKTGGSWRTNEKLFF,TGTGCCAGCTCACCACCGAAGACAGGGGGCTCATGGCGAACTAATGAAAAACTGTTTTTT
TRBV7-3,TRBD1,NA,TRBJ2-1,CASSLYSDRDYNEQFF,TGTGCCAGCAGCCTATACAGCGACAGGGACTACAATGAGCAGTTCTTC
TRBV30,NA,NA,TRBJ2-1,CAWSVRNEQFF,TGTGCCTGGAGTGTTCGCAATGAGCAGTTCTTC
TRBV3-1/TRBV3-2,TRBD1,NA,TRBJ2-7,CASSTLLQGDEQYF,TGTGCCAGCAGCACACTGTTGCAGGGGGACGAGCAGTACTTC
TRBV12-5,TRBD1,NA,TRBJ1-1,CASGLARLQGALVTEAFF,TGTGCTAGTGGTTTGGCAAGACTTCAGGGGGCATTAGTCACTGAAGCTTTCTTT
TRBV29-1,NA,NA,TRBJ1-4,CSVEDSGGDEKLFF,TGCAGCGTTGAAGATTCCGGGGGCGACGAAAAACTGTTTTTT
TRBV7-7,TRBD1,NA,TRBJ2-2,CASSSGTGLTGELFF,TGTGCTAGCAGCTCAGGGACAGGGTTAACCGGGGAGCTGTTTTTT
TRBV19,NA,few,TRBJ1-5,CASSSGRYSNQPQHF,TGTGCCAGTAGTAGCGGACGGTATAGCAATCAGCCCCAGCATTTT
TRBV29-1,TRBD2,NA,TRBJ2-7,CSVVGVAGDGEQYF,TGCAGCGTTGTTGGAGTAGCGGGAGATGGCGAGCAGTACTTC
TRBV7-9,NA,NA,TRBJ2-3,CASSIGDTTDTQYF,TGTGCCAGCAGCATCGGGGACACCACAGATACGCAGTATTTT
TRBV30,TRBD1,NA,TRBJ2-3,CAWRPGQGIIPDTQYF,TGTGCCTGGAGACCGGGACAGGGGATTATCCCAGATACGCAGTATTTT
TRBV9,TRBD2,NA,TRBJ2-3,CASSGPSGRAPDTQYF,TGTGCCAGCAGCGGTCCTAGCGGGAGGGCCCCAGATACGCAGTATTTT
TRBV30,NA,NA,TRBJ2-3,CAWSVGGLGTQYF,TGTGCCTGGAGTGTCGGGGGGCTCGGTACGCAGTATTTT